Sequencing of this T cell receptor beta chain was carried out in a study of T cell responses to AZD1222 COVID-19 vaccine. Whole-study results and caveats: Compared with day 0, the breadth and depth of the Spike-specific TCR repertoire rose significantly after two doses of AZD1222. Females outnumbered males among donors, who were mostly white British; clonal diversity was possibly underestimated.

TCRdb keeps only in-frame clones here, not all; method: immunoSEQ multiplex PCR. The data hold 95,000 to 120,000 clones, with around 88% observed a single time. Of note for this clone: Its antigen is as yet unknown.

Germline trimming cut 4 bases from V and 6 bases from J; bases unmatched to any gene: 9. Germline V gene sequence: CDR1 KGHDR, CDR2 SFDVKD. The CDR3 covers 16 residues. The chain is built from TRBV24-1 and TRBJ2-2, with 8 bases that match TRBD2. The sequence was collected from an adult who received the AZD1222 COVID-19 vaccine. This specimen consisted of peripheral blood, obtained 28 days after the second AZD1222 dose. CDR3 in amino acids: CATSDRGRTGPGELFF. In DNA form, the CDR3 reads TGTGCCACCAGTGACCGCGGGAGGACTGGTCCCGGGGAGCTGTTTTTT.